This T cell receptor beta chain appears in the sequencing data of a study of blood T cell repertoires in COVID-19. Background on the study: Sites across the United States, Italy and Spain contributed samples from acute and convalescent COVID-19.

In the original workflow: Reference gene primer amplification gave nucleated cell count estimates. Libraries were prepared by immunoSEQ multiplex PCR; TCRdb keeps only in-frame clonotypes and omits some of them. The V and J calls and the clone size are those of that table, but D and trimming were determined from the DNA. The profile shows 27,000 or so clones, about 80% of them singletons. V lost 3 bases and J lost 4; bases outside the gene matches: 11. The CDR3 is 18 residues long. Germline V gives CDR1 SGDLS, CDR2 YYNGEE. This clonotype originated in an older man with active or convalescent COVID-19. The chain couples TRBV9 to TRBJ2-2; 11 bases are shared with TRBD1. The sample consisted of peripheral blood. CDR3 bases: TGTGCCAGCAGCGAATATGGACAGGGGGCGCCGGGCACCGGGGAGCTGTTTTTT. Translation: CASSEYGQGAPGTGELFF.